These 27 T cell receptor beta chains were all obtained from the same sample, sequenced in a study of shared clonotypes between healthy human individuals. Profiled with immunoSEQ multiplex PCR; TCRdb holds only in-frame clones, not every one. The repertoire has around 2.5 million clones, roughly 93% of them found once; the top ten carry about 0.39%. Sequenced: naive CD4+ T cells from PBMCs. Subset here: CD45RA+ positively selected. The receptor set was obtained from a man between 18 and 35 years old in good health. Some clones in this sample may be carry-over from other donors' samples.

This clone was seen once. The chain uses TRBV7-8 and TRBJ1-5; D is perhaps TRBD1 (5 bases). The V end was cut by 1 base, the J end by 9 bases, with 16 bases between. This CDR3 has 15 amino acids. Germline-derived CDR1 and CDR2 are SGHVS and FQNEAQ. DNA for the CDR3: TGTGCCAGCAGCTTAGTTAAGGGGCCAGTCGGGCCCCAGCATTTT. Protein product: CASSLVKGPVGPQHF.

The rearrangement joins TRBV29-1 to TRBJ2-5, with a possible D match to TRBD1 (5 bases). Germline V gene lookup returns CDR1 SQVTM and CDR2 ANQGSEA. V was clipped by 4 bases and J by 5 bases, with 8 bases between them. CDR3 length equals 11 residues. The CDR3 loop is CSVARVETQYF. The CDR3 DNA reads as TGCAGCGTTGCCAGGGTGGAGACCCAGTACTTC.

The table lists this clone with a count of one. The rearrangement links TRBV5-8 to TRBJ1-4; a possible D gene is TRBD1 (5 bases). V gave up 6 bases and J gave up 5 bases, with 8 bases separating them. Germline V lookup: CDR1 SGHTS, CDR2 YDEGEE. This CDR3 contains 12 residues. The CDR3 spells CASMDNNEKLFF. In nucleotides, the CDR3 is TGTGCCAGCATGGACAACAATGAAAAACTGTTTTTT.

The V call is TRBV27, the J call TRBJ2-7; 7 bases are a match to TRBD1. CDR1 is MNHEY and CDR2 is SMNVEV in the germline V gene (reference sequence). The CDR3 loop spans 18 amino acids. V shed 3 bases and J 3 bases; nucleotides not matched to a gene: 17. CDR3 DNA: TGTGCCAGCAGTTTCGGCGTTATCGCGACAGGGAACCACTACGAGCAGTACTTC. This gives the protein CASSFGVIATGNHYEQYF.

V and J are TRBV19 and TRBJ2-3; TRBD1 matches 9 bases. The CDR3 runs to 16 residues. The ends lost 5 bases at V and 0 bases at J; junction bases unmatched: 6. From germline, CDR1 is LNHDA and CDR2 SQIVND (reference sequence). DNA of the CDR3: TGTGCCAGTAGTCTCTGGGACAGGGACAGCACAGATACGCAGTATTTT. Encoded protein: CASSLWDRDSTDTQYF.

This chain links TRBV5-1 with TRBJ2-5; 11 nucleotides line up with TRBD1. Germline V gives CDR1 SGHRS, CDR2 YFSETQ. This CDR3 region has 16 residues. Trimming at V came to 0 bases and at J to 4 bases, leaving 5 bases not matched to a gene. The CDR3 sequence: CASSLAPGTGGETQYF. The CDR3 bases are TGCGCCAGCAGCTTGGCCCCCGGGACAGGGGGAGAGACCCAGTACTTC.

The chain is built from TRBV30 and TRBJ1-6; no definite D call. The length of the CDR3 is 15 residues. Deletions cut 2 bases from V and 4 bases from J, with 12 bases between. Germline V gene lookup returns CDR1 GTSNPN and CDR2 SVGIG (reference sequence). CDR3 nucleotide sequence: TGTGCCTGGAGTTTGGGTCTGGGGTATAATTCACCCCTCCACTTT. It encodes CAWSLGLGYNSPLHF.

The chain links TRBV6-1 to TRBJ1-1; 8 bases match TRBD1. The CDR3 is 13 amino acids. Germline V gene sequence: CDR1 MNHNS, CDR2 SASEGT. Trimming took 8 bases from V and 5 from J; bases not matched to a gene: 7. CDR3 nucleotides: TGTGCCAGCCCAGGGGGCAGGAATACTGAAGCTTTCTTT. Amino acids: CASPGGRNTEAFF.

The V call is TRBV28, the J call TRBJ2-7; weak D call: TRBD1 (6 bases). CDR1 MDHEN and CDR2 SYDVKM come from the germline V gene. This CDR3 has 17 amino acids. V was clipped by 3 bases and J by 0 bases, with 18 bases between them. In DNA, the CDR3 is TGTGCCAGCAGTTTCCCGACAGGCCGACGAAGCTCCTACGAGCAGTACTTC. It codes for CASSFPTGRRSSYEQYF.

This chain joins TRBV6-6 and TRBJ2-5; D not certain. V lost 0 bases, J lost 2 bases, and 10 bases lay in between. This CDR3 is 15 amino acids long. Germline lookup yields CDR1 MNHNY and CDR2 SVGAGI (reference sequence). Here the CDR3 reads CASSYSRARQETQYF. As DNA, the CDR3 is TGTGCCAGCAGTTACTCAAGGGCCAGACAAGAGACCCAGTACTTC.

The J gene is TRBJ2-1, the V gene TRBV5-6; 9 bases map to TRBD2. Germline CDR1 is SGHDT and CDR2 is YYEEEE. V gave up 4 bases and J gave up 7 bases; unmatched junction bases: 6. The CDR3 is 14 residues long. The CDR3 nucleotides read TGTGCCAGCAGCGCAAGCGGGAGGAGGAATGAGCAGTTCTTC. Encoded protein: CASSASGRRNEQFF. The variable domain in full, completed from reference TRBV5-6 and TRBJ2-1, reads DAGVTQSPTHLIKTRGQQVTLRCSPKSGHDTVSWYQQALGQGPQFIFQYYEEEERQRGNFPDRFSGHQFPNYSSELNVNALLLGDSALYLCASSASGRRNEQFFGPGTRLTVL.

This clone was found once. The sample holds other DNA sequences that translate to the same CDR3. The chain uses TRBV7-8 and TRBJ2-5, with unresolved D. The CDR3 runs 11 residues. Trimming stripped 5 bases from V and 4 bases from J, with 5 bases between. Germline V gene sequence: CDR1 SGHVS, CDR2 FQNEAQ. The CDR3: CASSPGETQYF. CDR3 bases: TGTGCCAGCAGCCCTGGAGAGACCCAGTACTTC.

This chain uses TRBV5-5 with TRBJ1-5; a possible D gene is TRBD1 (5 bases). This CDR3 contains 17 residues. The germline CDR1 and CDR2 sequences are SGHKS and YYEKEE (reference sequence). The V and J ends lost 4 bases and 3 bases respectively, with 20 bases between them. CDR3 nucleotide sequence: TGTGCCAGCAGCCAAAGCCCCGGGACTGTTTTCAATCAGCCCCAGCATTTT. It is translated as CASSQSPGTVFNQPQHF.

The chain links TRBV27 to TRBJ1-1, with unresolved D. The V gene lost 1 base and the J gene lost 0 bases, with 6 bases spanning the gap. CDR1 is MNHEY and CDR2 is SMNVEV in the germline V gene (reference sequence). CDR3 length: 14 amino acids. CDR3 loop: CASSLLPVNTEAFF. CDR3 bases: TGTGCCAGCAGTTTATTACCGGTGAACACTGAAGCTTTCTTT.

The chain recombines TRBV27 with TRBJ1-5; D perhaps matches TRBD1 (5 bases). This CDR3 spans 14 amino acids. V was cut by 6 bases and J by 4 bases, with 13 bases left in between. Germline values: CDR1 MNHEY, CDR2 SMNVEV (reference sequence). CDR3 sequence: CASSRLGGNQPQHF. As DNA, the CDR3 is TGTGCCAGCAGCCGACTTGGGGGGAATCAGCCCCAGCATTTT.

This CDR3 is CASSAHRGNTEAFF. CDR3 in DNA: TGTGCCAGCAGCGCACACAGGGGGAACACTGAAGCTTTCTTT. The J gene is TRBJ1-1, the V gene TRBV7-2, with 7 bases aligning to TRBD1. CDR1 is SGHTA and CDR2 is FQGNSA in the germline V gene. V was pared by 5 bases and J by 1 base, with 4 bases of the junction left unmatched. This CDR3 is built from 14 residues. Combining the CDR3 with reference TRBV7-2 and TRBJ1-1 gives the whole variable domain GAGVSQSPSNKVTEKGKDVELRCDPISGHTALYWYRQSLGQGLEFLIYFQGNSAPDKSGLPSDRFSAERTGGSVSTLTIQRTQQEDSAVYLCASSAHRGNTEAFFGQGTRLTVV.

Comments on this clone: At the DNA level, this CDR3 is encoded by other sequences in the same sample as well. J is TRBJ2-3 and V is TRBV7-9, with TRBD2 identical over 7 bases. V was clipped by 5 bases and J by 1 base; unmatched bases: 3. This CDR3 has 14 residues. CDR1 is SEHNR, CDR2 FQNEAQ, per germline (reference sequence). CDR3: CASSPRGGTDTQYF. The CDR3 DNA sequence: TGTGCCAGCAGCCCACGGGGGGGCACAGATACGCAGTATTTT.

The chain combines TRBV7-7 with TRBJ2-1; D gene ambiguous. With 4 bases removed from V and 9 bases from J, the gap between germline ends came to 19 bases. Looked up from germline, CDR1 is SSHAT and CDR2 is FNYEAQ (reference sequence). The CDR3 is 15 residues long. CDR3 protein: CASSSLPASTGEQFF. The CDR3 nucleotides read TGTGCCAGCAGCTCCCTCCCTGCTAGTACCGGTGAGCAGTTCTTC. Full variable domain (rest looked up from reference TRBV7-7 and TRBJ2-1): GAGVSQSPRYKVTKRGQDVTLRCDPISSHATLYWYQQALGQGPEFLTYFNYEAQPDKSGLPSDRFSAERPEGSISTLTIQRTEQRDSAMYRCASSSLPASTGEQFFGPGTRLTVL.

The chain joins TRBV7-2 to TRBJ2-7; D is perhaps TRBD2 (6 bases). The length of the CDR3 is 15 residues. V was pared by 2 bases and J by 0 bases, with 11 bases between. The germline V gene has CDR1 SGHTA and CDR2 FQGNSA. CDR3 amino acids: CASSLYVGGSYEQYF. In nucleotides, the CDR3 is TGTGCCAGCAGCTTATATGTGGGGGGCTCCTACGAGCAGTACTTC.

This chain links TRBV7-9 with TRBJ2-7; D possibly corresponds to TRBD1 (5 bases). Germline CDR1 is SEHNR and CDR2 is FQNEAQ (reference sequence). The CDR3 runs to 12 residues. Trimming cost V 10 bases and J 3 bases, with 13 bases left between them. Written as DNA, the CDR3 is TGTGCCACCAAGGGTAGGGGCTACGAGCAGTACTTC. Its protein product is CATKGRGYEQYF.

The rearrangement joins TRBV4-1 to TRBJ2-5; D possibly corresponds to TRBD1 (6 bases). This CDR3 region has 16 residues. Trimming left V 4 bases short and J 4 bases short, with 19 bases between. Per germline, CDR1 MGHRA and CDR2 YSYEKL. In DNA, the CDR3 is TGCGCCAGCAGCCCCTCAGCAGGGACATCCATAGAGACCCAGTACTTC. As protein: CASSPSAGTSIETQYF.

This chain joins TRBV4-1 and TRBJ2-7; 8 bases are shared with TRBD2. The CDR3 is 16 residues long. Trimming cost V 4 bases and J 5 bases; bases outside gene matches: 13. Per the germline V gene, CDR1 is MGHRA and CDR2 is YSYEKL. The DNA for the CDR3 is TGCGCCAGCAGCCTGACCCATAGCGGGGCGGCGGACGAGCAGTACTTC. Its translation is CASSLTHSGAADEQYF.

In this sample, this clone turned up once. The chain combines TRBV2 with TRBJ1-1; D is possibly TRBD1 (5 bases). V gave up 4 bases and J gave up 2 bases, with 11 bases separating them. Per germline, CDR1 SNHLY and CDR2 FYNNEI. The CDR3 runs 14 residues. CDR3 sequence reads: CASSVRQQNTEAFF. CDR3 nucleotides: TGTGCCAGCAGTGTAAGACAGCAAAACACTGAAGCTTTCTTT.

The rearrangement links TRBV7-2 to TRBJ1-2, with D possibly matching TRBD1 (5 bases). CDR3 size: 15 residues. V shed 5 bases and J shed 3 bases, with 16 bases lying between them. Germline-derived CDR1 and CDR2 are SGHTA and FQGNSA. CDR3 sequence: CASSQGAGSYYGYTF. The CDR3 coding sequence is TGTGCCAGCAGCCAAGGCGCAGGGTCTTACTATGGCTACACCTTC.

The DNA of the CDR3 is TGTGCCAGCAGCTTAATGTCGGTTGCAGATACGCAGTATTTT. Amino acids: CASSLMSVADTQYF. The chain carries TRBV7-3 and TRBJ2-3; no firm D call. This CDR3 has 14 residues. V gave up 1 base and J gave up 4 bases, with 9 bases separating them. In germline, CDR1 is SGHTA, CDR2 FQGTGA.

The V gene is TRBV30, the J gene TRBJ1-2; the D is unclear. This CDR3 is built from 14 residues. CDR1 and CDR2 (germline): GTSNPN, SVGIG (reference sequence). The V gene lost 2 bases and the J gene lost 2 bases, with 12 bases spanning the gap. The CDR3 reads CAWSKVISNYGYTF. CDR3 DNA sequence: TGTGCCTGGAGTAAGGTAATATCCAACTATGGCTACACCTTC.

CDR3: CASSYPGTYRWETQYF. The CDR3 region has the DNA TGTGCCAGCAGTTACCCGGGGACCTACCGGTGGGAGACCCAGTACTTC. The chain combines TRBV6-6 with TRBJ2-5; D possibly matches TRBD1 or TRBD2 (5 bases each). This CDR3 spans 16 amino acids. V was pared by 2 bases and J by 5 bases, with 18 bases between. Per germline, CDR1 MNHNY and CDR2 SVGAGI (reference sequence).